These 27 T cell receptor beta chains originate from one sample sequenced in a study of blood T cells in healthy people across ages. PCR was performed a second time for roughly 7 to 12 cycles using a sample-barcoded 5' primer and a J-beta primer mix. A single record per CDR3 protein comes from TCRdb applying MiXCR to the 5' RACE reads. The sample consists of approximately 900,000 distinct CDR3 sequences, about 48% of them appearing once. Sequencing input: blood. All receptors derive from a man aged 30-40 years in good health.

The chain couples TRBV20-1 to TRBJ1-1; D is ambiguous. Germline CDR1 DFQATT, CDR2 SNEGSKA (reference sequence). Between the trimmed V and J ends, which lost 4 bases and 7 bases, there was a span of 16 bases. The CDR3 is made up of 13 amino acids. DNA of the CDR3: TGCAGTGCTATAGGGCAGGTTAATAGTGAAGCTTTCTTT. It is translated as CSAIGQVNSEAFF.

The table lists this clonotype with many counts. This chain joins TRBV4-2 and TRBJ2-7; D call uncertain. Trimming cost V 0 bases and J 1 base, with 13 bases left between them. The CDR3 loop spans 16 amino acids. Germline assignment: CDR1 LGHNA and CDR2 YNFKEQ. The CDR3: CASSQEGTEASYEQYF. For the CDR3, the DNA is TGTGCCAGCAGCCAAGAAGGTACAGAAGCTTCCTACGAGCAGTACTTC.

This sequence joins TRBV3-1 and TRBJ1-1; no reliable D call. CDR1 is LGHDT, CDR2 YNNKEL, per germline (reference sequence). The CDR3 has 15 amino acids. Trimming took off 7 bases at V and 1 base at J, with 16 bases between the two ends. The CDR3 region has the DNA TGTGCCAGCAACCCCCGGTCGGGTGGGAACACTGAAGCTTTCTTT. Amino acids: CASNPRSGGNTEAFF.

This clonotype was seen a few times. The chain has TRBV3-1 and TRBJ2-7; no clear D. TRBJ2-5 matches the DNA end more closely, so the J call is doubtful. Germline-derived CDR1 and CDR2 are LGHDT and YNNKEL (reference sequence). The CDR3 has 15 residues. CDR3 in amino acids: CASSLDLGAHETQYF. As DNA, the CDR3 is TGTGCCAGCAGCCTCGACCTAGGAGCTCACGAGACCCAGTACTTC.

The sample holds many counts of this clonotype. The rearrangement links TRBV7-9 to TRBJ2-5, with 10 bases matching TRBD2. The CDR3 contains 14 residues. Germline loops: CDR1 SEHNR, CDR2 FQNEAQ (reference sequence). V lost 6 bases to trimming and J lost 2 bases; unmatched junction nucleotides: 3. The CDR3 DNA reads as TGTGCCAGCAGTATACTAGCGGGGCAAGAGACCCAGTACTTC. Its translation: CASSILAGQETQYF.

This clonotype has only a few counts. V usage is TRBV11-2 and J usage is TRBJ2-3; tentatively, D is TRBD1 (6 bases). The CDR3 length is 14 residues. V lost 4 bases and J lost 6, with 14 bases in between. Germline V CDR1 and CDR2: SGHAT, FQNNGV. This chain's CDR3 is CASSYMDRRDTQYF. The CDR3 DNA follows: TGTGCCAGCAGCTACATGGACAGACGGGATACGCAGTATTTT. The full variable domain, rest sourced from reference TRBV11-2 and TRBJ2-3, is EAGVAQSPRYKIIEKRQSVAFWCNPISGHATLYWYQQILGQGPKLLIQFQNNGVVDDSQLPKDRFSAERLKGVDSTLKIQPAKLEDSAVYLCASSYMDRRDTQYFGPGTRLTVL.

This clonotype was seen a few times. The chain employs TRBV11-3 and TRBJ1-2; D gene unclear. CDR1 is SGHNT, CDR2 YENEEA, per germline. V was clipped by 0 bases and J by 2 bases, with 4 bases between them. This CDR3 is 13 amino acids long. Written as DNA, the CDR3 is TGTGCCAGCAGCTTAGACATGAACTATGGCTACACCTTC. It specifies CASSLDMNYGYTF.

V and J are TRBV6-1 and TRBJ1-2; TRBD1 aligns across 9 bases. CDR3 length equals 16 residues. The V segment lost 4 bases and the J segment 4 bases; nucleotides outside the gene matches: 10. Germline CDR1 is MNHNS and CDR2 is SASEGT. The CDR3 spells CASSVLQGATPYGYTF. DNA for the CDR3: TGTGCCAGCAGTGTCCTACAGGGGGCGACCCCCTATGGCTACACCTTC.

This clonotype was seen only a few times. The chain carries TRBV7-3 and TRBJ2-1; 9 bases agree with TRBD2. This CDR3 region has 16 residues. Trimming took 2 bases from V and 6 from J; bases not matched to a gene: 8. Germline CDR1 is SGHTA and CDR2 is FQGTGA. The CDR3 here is CASSLAGGPSINEQFF. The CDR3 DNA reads TGTGCCAGCAGCTTAGCGGGGGGGCCAAGTATCAATGAGCAGTTCTTC.

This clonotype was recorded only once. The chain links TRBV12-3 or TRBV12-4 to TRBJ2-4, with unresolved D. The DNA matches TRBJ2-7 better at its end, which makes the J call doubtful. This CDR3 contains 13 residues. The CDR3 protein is CASSLRVGYEQYF. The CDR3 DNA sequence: TGTGCCAGCAGTTTAAGGGTAGGCTACGAGCAGTACTTC.

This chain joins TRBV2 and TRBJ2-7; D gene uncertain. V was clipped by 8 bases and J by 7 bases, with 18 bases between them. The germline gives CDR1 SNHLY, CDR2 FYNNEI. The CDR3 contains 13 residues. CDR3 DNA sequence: TGTGCCAGCGCAAGGGATGCGCCCGGGGAGCAGTACTTC. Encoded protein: CASARDAPGEQYF.

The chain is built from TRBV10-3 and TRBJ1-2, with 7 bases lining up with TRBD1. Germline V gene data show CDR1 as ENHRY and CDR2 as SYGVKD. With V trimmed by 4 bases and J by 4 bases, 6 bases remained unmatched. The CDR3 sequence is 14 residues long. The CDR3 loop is CAISGDSTPYGYTF. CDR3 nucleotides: TGTGCCATCAGTGGGGACAGCACACCCTATGGCTACACCTTC.

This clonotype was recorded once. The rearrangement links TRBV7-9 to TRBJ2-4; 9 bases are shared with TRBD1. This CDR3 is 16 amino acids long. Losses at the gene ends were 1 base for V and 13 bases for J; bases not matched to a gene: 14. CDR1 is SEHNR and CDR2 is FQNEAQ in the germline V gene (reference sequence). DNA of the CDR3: TGTGCCAGCAGCTTAGACGTCGGGACAGGGACGTTTGAGCAGTACTTC. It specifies CASSLDVGTGTFEQYF.

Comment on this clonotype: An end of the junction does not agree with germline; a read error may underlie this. The CDR3 DNA is TGTGCTAGCAGTCTCAGGACAGGCCGAAACACCGGGGAGCTGTTTTTT. Translating gives CASSLRTGRNTGELFF. This chain connects TRBV7-7 to TRBJ2-2; TRBD1 matches 7 bases. This CDR3 spans 16 amino acids. Germline CDR1 SSHAT, CDR2 FNYEAQ (reference sequence). Looking up the rest from reference TRBV7-7 and TRBJ2-2 gives the full variable domain: GAGVSQSPRYKVTKRGQDVTLRCDPISSHATLYWYQQALGQGPEFLTYFNYEAQPDKSGLPSDRFSAERPEGSISTLTIQRTEQRDSAMYRCASSLRTGRNTGELFFGEGSRLTVL.

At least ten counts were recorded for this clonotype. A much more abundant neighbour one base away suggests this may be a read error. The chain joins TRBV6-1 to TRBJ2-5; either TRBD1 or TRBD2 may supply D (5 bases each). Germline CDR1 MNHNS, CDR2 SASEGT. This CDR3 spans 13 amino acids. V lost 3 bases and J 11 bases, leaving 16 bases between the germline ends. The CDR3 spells CASSDTPRGEQYF. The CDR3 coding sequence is TGTGCCAGCAGTGATACACCGAGGGGTGAGCAGTACTTC.

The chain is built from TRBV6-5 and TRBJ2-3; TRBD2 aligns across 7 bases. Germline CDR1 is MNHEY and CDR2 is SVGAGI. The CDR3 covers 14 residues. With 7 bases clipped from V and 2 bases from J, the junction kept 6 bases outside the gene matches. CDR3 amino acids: CASTPTSTTDTQYF. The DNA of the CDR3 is TGTGCCAGCACCCCGACTAGCACCACAGATACGCAGTATTTT.

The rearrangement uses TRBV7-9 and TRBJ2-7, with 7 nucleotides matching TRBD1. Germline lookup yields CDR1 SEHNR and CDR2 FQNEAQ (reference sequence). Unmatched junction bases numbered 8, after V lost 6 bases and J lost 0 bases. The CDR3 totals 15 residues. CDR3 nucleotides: TGTGCCAGCAGTTCCCGACAGGGTCTCTCCTACGAGCAGTACTTC. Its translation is CASSSRQGLSYEQYF. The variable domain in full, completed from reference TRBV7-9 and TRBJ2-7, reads DTGVSQNPRHKITKRGQNVTFRCDPISEHNRLYWYRQTLGQGPEFLTYFQNEAQLEKSRLLSDRFSAERPKGSFSTLEIQRTEQGDSAMYLCASSSRQGLSYEQYFGPGTRLTVT.

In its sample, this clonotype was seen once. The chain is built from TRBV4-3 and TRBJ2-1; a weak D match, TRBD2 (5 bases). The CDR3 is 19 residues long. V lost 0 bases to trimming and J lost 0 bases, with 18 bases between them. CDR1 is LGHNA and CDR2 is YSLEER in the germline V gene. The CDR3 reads CASSQDILGRGSSYNEQFF. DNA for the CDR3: TGCGCCAGCAGCCAAGACATTCTGGGAAGAGGGAGCTCCTACAATGAGCAGTTCTTC.

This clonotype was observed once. CDR3 coding DNA: TGTGCCAGCGCCAGAGCGGGGGCCGATACGCAGTATTTT. It is translated as CASARAGADTQYF. The J gene is TRBJ2-3, the V gene TRBV6-5; TRBD2 matches at 8 bases. Trimming cost V 8 bases and J 6 bases; bases outside gene matches: 7. CDR3 size: 13 residues. Germline lookup yields CDR1 MNHEY and CDR2 SVGAGI.

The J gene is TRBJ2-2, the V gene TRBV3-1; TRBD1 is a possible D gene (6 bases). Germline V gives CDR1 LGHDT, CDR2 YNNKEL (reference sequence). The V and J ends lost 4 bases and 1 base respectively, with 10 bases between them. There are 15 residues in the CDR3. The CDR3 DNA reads TGTGCCAGCAGCCCGACGGACAGGAACACCGGGGAGCTGTTTTTT. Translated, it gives CASSPTDRNTGELFF.

The CDR3 DNA follows: TGTGCCATCAGTGGGACAGGGGACGATACGCAGTATTTT. This translates into CAISGTGDDTQYF. The chain is built from TRBV10-3 and TRBJ2-3, with 9 bases matching TRBD1. There are 13 residues in the CDR3. The trim removed 4 bases at V and 6 bases at J, leaving 2 bases unmatched. The germline V gene encodes CDR1 ENHRY and CDR2 SYGVKD.

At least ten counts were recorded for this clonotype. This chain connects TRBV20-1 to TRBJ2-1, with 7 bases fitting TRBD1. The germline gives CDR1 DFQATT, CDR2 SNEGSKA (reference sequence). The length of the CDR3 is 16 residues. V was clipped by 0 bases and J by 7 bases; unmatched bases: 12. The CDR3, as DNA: TGCAGTGCTAGAGACCCTCGACAGGGAGAGCTAAATGAGCAGTTCTTC. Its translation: CSARDPRQGELNEQFF.

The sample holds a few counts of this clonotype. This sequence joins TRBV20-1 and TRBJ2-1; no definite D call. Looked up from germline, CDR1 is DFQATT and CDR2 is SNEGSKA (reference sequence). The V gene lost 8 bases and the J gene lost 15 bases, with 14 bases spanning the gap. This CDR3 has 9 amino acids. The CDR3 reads CSPFQSGFF. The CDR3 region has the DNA TGCAGTCCATTCCAGTCGGGGTTCTTC.

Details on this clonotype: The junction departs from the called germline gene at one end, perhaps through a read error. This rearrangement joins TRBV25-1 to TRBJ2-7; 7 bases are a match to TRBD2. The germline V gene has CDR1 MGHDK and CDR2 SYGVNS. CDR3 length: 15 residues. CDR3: CAGSASSGSTYEQYF. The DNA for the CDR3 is TGTGCCGGCAGTGCATCTAGCGGATCCACCTACGAGCAGTACTTC.

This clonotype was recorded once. The CDR3 nucleotides are TGCGCCAGCAGCTCCTCCGGCAGCACCCAGGAGCAGTTCTTC. It translates to CASSSSGSTQEQFF. The chain combines TRBV5-1 with TRBJ2-1; D uncertain. Trimming took 3 bases from V and 10 from J, leaving 17 bases between them. The CDR3 extends over 14 amino acids. Germline values: CDR1 SGHRS, CDR2 YFSETQ.

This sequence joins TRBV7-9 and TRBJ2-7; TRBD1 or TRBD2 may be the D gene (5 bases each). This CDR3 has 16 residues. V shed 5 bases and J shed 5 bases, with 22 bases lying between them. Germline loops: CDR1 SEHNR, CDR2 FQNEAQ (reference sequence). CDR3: CASSPVHRPKGHEQYF. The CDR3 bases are TGTGCCAGCAGCCCAGTTCATCGACCCAAGGGACACGAGCAGTACTTC. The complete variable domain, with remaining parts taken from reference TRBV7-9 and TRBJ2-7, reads DTGVSQNPRHKITKRGQNVTFRCDPISEHNRLYWYRQTLGQGPEFLTYFQNEAQLEKSRLLSDRFSAERPKGSFSTLEIQRTEQGDSAMYLCASSPVHRPKGHEQYFGPGTRLTVT.

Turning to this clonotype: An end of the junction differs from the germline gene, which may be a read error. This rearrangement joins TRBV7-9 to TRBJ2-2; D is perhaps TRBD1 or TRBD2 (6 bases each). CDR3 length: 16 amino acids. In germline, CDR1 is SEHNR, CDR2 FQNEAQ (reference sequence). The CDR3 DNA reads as TGTGCCAGCAGCTTAGATGGCAGGGGAAACACCGGGGAGGTGTTTTTT. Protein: CASSLDGRGNTGEVFF.